These 9 T cell receptor beta chains were sequenced from one sample in a study of cytomegalovirus exposure and HLA in healthy donors. It was with 60 Vbeta and 13 Jbeta primers that the PCR ran. This table comes from immunoSEQ multiplex PCR, and its TCRdb copy is limited to in-frame clones, with some not included. The repertoire holds under 150,000 clones, with around 62% as singletons. The sample was PBMCs. These receptors were collected from a woman aged 40 to 50 in good health and CMV-seropositive.

This clone was recorded a few times. The chain carries TRBV7-2 and TRBJ2-5, with 7 nucleotides matching TRBD1. With the DNA end fitting TRBJ2-7 better, the J assignment may be wrong. The germline V gene has CDR1 SGHTA and CDR2 FQGNSA. The CDR3 sequence is 15 residues long. Written as DNA, the CDR3 is TGTGCCAGCAGCCACGACAGGGAAGGGTCCTACGAGCAGTACTTC. Its translation is CASSHDREGSYEQYF.

In its sample, this clone was seen a few times. The rearrangement links TRBV11-2 to TRBJ2-1; 7 nucleotides match TRBD1. Germline-derived CDR1 and CDR2 are SGHAT and FQNNGV. The CDR3 loop spans 15 amino acids. J was trimmed by 4 bases and V by 5 bases; bases with no gene match: 8. CDR3 nucleotide sequence: TGTGCCAGCAGCCCCGGGACAGCTATGTACAATGAGCAGTTCTTC. Protein: CASSPGTAMYNEQFF.

The chain has TRBV7-2 and TRBJ2-1; 7 positions match TRBD2. This CDR3 is built from 13 residues. The trim removed 5 bases at V and 6 bases at J, leaving 4 bases unmatched. Germline CDR1 SGHTA, CDR2 FQGNSA. CDR3 loop: CASSVGGGNEQFF. The CDR3 DNA sequence: TGTGCCAGCAGCGTTGGGGGGGGCAATGAGCAGTTCTTC.

V gene TRBV19 combines with J gene TRBJ2-1; TRBD2 matches at 7 bases. Trimming cost V 8 bases and J 6 bases; bases outside gene matches: 10. Germline lookup yields CDR1 LNHDA and CDR2 SQIVND (reference sequence). This CDR3 region has 14 residues. The CDR3 region is CASLAGVVCNEQFF. The CDR3 DNA reads as TGTGCCAGTTTGGCGGGAGTTGTATGCAATGAGCAGTTCTTC.

The chain recombines TRBV7-6 with TRBJ2-1, with D perhaps matching TRBD2 (5 bases). Trimming cost V 3 bases and J 1 base, with 7 bases left between them. The CDR3 runs to 14 residues. Per germline, CDR1 SGHVS and CDR2 FNYEAQ. The CDR3 sequence is CASSLSGSYNEQFF. CDR3 coding DNA: TGTGCCAGCAGCTTGAGCGGATCCTACAATGAGCAGTTCTTC. Full variable domain (outside the CDR3, taken from reference TRBV7-6 and TRBJ2-1): GAGVSQSPRYKVTKRGQDVALRCDPISGHVSLYWYRQALGQGPEFLTYFNYEAQQDKSGLPNDRFSAERPEGSISTLTIQRTEQRDSAMYRCASSLSGSYNEQFFGPGTRLTVL.

A single count supports this clone. This chain joins TRBV14 and TRBJ2-1; D is ambiguous. The V end was cut by 0 bases, the J end by 5 bases, with 11 bases between. Looked up from germline, CDR1 is SGHDN and CDR2 is FVKESK. The CDR3 has 15 amino acids. The CDR3 region has the DNA TGTGCCAGCAGCCAAGATTTTTTGAGGAACAATGAGCAGTTCTTC. Protein: CASSQDFLRNNEQFF.

The chain employs TRBV4-3 and TRBJ1-1; D might be TRBD1 (6 bases). In germline, CDR1 is LGHNA, CDR2 YSLEER. Trimming removed 1 base at V and 8 bases at J, with 11 bases between. The CDR3 is made up of 13 amino acids. In nucleotides, the CDR3 is TGCGCCAGCAGCCAAGGACCCGGGACAGAAGCTTTCTTT. It codes for CASSQGPGTEAFF.

This chain joins TRBV4-3 and TRBJ1-6; weak D call: TRBD1 (5 bases). Trimming took off 5 bases at V and 10 bases at J, with 9 bases between the two ends. The CDR3 consists of 12 residues. From germline, CDR1 is LGHNA and CDR2 YSLEER. Here the CDR3 reads CASSFWGSPLHF. CDR3 nucleotides: TGCGCCAGCAGCTTTTGGGGCTCACCCCTCCACTTT.

V is TRBV28 and J is TRBJ1-2; D gene ambiguous. CDR3 size: 12 residues. The germline gives CDR1 MDHEN, CDR2 SYDVKM. The germline V and J ends were trimmed by 3 bases and 4 bases, with 6 bases remaining between them. CDR3 sequence reads: CASSLRPYGYTF. The CDR3 DNA follows: TGTGCCAGCAGTTTGAGGCCCTATGGCTACACCTTC.